Below, 15 T cell receptor beta chains from the same sample are listed, as sequenced in a study of blood T cell repertoires in COVID-19. Using immunoSEQ multiplex PCR, the repertoire was profiled, and TCRdb retains in-frame clones only, with some absent. The data contain over 300,000 clones, approximately 85% of them singletons. Sequenced material: peripheral blood. Source of these receptors: a woman aged 50 to 60 with acute or convalescent COVID-19.

This chain connects TRBV7-9 to TRBJ2-5, with 8 positions matching TRBD1. The CDR3 sequence is 16 residues long. The trim removed 6 bases at V and 4 bases at J, leaving 13 bases unmatched. The germline gives CDR1 SEHNR, CDR2 FQNEAQ (reference sequence). CDR3 bases: TGTGCCAGCAGACAACGATCACAGGGGGTCCCAGAGACCCAGTACTTC. Encoded protein: CASRQRSQGVPETQYF.

The V call is TRBV5-1, the J call TRBJ1-1, with 8 nucleotides matching TRBD1. This CDR3 is built from 16 residues. CDR1 is SGHRS, CDR2 YFSETQ, per germline. With 0 bases clipped from V and 4 bases from J, the junction kept 8 bases outside the gene matches. The CDR3 here is CASSLAPGGSGTEAFF. The DNA of the CDR3 is TGCGCCAGCAGCTTGGCGCCAGGGGGCTCTGGCACTGAAGCTTTCTTT.

This clone was seen only a few times. The V and J genes are TRBV9 and TRBJ2-5, with TRBD1 as a possible D gene (6 bases). V was pared by 3 bases and J by 1 base, with 7 bases between. CDR3 size: 13 residues. The germline V gene encodes CDR1 SGDLS and CDR2 YYNGEE. The CDR3, as DNA: TGTGCCAGCAGCGCGACAGGCCAAGAGACCCAGTACTTC. It is translated as CASSATGQETQYF.

This chain uses TRBV29-1 with TRBJ1-6; D remains ambiguous. The V and J ends lost 4 bases and 9 bases respectively, with 7 bases between them. This CDR3 is built from 11 residues. Germline-derived CDR1 and CDR2 are SQVTM and ANQGSEA. The CDR3 loop reads CSVAPGSPLHF. The CDR3 bases are TGCAGCGTTGCCCCGGGTTCACCCCTCCACTTT.

This chain links TRBV6-5 with TRBJ1-2; perhaps TRBD1 as D (5 bases). This CDR3 is 13 amino acids long. Deletions cut 4 bases from V and 2 bases from J, with 8 bases between. Germline CDR1 and CDR2: MNHEY and SVGAGI. The CDR3 loop is CASSWEGNYGYTF. DNA for the CDR3: TGTGCCAGCAGTTGGGAGGGGAACTATGGCTACACCTTC.

The rearrangement links TRBV7-2 to TRBJ2-7; D remains ambiguous. In germline, CDR1 is SGHTA, CDR2 FQGNSA. The CDR3 is made up of 13 amino acids. The V end lost 6 bases, the J end lost 7 bases, and 16 bases lay between the germline ends. The CDR3, as DNA: TGTGCCAGCAGTACGGTCCGCAGGTCAGAGCAGTACTTC. It codes for CASSTVRRSEQYF.

This CDR3 is CASSLDRKAYYNSPLHF. CDR3 DNA: TGTGCCAGCAGTCTAGACAGGAAGGCGTATTATAATTCACCCCTCCACTTT. V usage is TRBV27 and J usage is TRBJ1-6, with D possibly TRBD1 on 6 matching bases. Germline CDR1 is MNHEY and CDR2 is SMNVEV (reference sequence). The CDR3 is 17 amino acids. V dropped 5 bases and J dropped 4 bases, with 18 bases sitting between them.

The V and J genes are TRBV5-1 and TRBJ1-6; D gene uncertain. V dropped 3 bases and J dropped 8 bases, with 15 bases sitting between them. Germline CDR1 reads SGHRS; CDR2 reads YFSETQ. The CDR3 is made up of 15 amino acids. The CDR3 DNA follows: TGCGCCAGCAGCTACTCCTCGGGAGCGTATTCACCCCTCCACTTT. Encoded protein: CASSYSSGAYSPLHF.

This chain uses TRBV5-4 with TRBJ2-6; D may be TRBD1 (6 bases). V lost 6 bases, J lost 1 base, and 14 bases lay in between. Germline V gene lookup returns CDR1 SGHNT and CDR2 YYREEE (reference sequence). The CDR3 runs to 16 residues. The CDR3 coding sequence is TGTGCCAGCACCCCGGTCCAGGGGTCTGGGGCCAACGTCCTGACTTTC. It is translated as CASTPVQGSGANVLTF.

The gene calls are TRBV6-1 and TRBJ1-4; 9 bases are a match to TRBD1. This CDR3 contains 19 residues. V lost 4 bases and J lost 2; bases outside the gene matches: 14. The V gene's germline CDR1 is MNHNS and CDR2 SASEGT. The CDR3 DNA follows: TGTGCCAGCAGTGGTAACAGGGGGCGCAGGTTTGGGACTAATGAAAAACTGTTTTTT. Translated, it gives CASSGNRGRRFGTNEKLFF.

V is TRBV2 and J is TRBJ2-1; D is possibly TRBD2 (5 bases). The CDR3 length is 15 residues. V gave up 5 bases and J gave up 0 bases, with 11 bases separating them. The V gene's germline CDR1 is SNHLY and CDR2 FYNNEI. The CDR3 DNA follows: TGTGCCAGCAGTCCGGACTCAAGCTCCTACAATGAGCAGTTCTTC. Its translation: CASSPDSSSYNEQFF.

The rearrangement joins TRBV7-2 to TRBJ1-1; tentatively, D is TRBD1 (5 bases). The V and J ends lost 0 bases and 1 base respectively, with 9 bases between them. CDR1 SGHTA and CDR2 FQGNSA come from the germline V gene. This CDR3 spans 15 amino acids. In DNA form, the CDR3 reads TGTGCCAGCAGCTTAGCGACAGTGAGGAACACTGAAGCTTTCTTT. It specifies CASSLATVRNTEAFF.

J is TRBJ1-6 and V is TRBV6-4, with 7 positions matching TRBD1. J was trimmed by 5 bases and V by 6 bases; bases with no gene match: 7. This CDR3 comprises 15 residues. Germline V lookup: CDR1 MRHNA, CDR2 SNTAGT. The CDR3 is CASSADRLNNSPLHF. For the CDR3, the DNA is TGTGCCAGCAGCGCGGACAGGCTCAATAATTCACCCCTCCACTTT.

The chain uses TRBV28 and TRBJ1-3; no reliable D call. Germline V CDR1 and CDR2: MDHEN, SYDVKM. The CDR3 is made up of 12 amino acids. V dropped 3 bases and J dropped 6 bases, with 6 bases sitting between them. CDR3 amino acids: CASSFRENTIYF. CDR3 bases: TGTGCCAGCAGTTTCCGGGAAAACACCATATATTTT.

The genes are TRBV11-3 and TRBJ2-1; 8 nucleotides match TRBD2. The CDR3 sequence is 14 residues long. The J segment lost 3 bases and the V segment lost 5 bases, leaving 3 bases of the junction unmatched. Germline values: CDR1 SGHNT, CDR2 YENEEA. The CDR3 DNA reads as TGTGCCAGCAGCGCGAGCGGGAGCTACAATGAGCAGTTCTTC. Translated, it gives CASSASGSYNEQFF.